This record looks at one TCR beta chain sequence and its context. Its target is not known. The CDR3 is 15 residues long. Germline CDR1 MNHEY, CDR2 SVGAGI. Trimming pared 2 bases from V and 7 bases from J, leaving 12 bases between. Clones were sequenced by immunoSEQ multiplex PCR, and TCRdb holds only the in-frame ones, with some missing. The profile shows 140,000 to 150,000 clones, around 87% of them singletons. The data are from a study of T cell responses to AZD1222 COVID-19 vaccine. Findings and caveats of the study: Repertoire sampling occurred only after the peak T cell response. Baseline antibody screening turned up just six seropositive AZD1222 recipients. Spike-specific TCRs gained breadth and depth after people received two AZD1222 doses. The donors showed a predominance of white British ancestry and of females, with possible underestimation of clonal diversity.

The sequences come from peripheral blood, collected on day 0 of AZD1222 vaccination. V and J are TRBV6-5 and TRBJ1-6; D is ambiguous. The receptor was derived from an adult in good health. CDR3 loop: CASSYDTARNSPLHF. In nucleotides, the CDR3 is TGTGCCAGCAGTTACGACACAGCCAGAAATTCACCCCTCCACTTT.